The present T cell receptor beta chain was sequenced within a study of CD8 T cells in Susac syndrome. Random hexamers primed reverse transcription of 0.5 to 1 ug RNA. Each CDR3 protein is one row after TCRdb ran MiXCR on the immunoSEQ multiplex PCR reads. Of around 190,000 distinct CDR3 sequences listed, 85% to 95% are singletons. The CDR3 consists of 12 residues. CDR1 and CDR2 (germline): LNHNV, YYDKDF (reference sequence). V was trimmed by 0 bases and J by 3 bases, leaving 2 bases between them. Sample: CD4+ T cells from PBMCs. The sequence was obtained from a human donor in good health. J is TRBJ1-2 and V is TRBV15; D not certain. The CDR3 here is CATSRDDYGYTF. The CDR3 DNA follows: TGTGCCACCAGCAGAGATGACTATGGCTACACCTTC.